The sequence of this TCR beta chain was determined in a study of blood T cell repertoires in COVID-19. The overall study: Some COVID-19 samples were acute and others convalescent; all came from the United States, Italy and Spain.

This CDR3 contains 14 residues. Germline lookup yields CDR1 LGHDT and CDR2 YNNKEL (reference sequence). Between the trimmed V and J ends, which lost 3 bases and 2 bases, there was a span of 10 bases. In the study's own analysis: Reference gene primer amplification yielded estimated nucleated cell counts. Measured with immunoSEQ multiplex PCR; TCRdb has only the in-frame clones, and not every one. The V and J calls and clone size come from that table; D and trimming were worked out from the DNA. The profile shows some 48,000 clones, 90% of them singletons. This clonotype was sampled from a man in his 70s with active COVID-19. The chain couples TRBV3-1 (or the pseudogene TRBV3-2) to TRBJ1-2; a weak D match, TRBD1 (6 bases). Material for sequencing was peripheral blood. This chain's CDR3 is CASSHRGGNYGYTF. The CDR3 region has the DNA TGTGCCAGCAGCCACAGGGGAGGGAACTATGGCTACACCTTC.